The clone carrying this T cell receptor (beta chain) came up a few times. Its antigen remains unidentified. Trimming took off 2 bases at V and 1 base at J, with 11 bases between the two ends. Germline V CDR1 and CDR2: MGHDK, SYGVNS. CDR3 length equals 15 residues. The data belong to a study of CD8+CD57+ T cells in acquired aplastic anemia. About the study: Sorted CD4+ and CD8+ cells yielded DNA averaging around 3 ug. Healthy donor CD4+ samples were sequenced to a depth that averaged roughly 10 million reads.

The study, taken as a whole, reports: Patients did not significantly differ from controls in CD8+ Simpson's diversity. A set of about 30 CD8+ CDR3 sequences was shared between patients and controls, and these sequences appeared highly expressed in patients.

Profiling that covered TCR beta VDJ and CDR3 relied on genomic DNA as its template. One entry per CDR3 protein, called by TCRdb with MiXCR from the reads. The table records 400,000 to 450,000 distinct CDR3 sequences, 65% to 75% of them present only once. The sample was sorted CD4+, CD8+, or CD8+CD57+ T cells (not recorded which) from PBMCs. This chain uses TRBV25-1 with TRBJ1-2; maybe TRBD1 (5 bases). The receptor comes from a human donor in good health, serving as a control. The CDR3 region is CASSEEKGFNYGYTF. Here the CDR3 DNA reads TGTGCCAGCAGTGAAGAAAAGGGGTTTAACTATGGCTACACCTTC.